These 22 T cell receptor beta chains were sequenced from one sample in a study of low-dose radiotherapy and immunotherapy resistance in tumors (dated by TCRdb to 2021 to 2024). Sequencer: Illumina HiSeq 2500. First-strand cDNA was synthesized using Superscript III and a set of TRAV- and TRBV-specific primers, so that both TCRalpha and TCRbeta chains were covered. A roughly 20-cycle PCR with Phusion amplified the TCRs, pairing a constant-region primer with the adapter that was attached to the V primers. The public sequencing data were trimmed at Q25 with fastp and processed into clonotypes with MiXCR by TCRdb, which kept only in-frame beta chains. For every CDR3 protein sequence, its rows merge into one entry that carries the most common genes and DNA. This sample holds about 84,000 distinct CDR3 sequences; less than 20% were observed only once. In total, the top ten clones hold over 1.2% of the sample.

The time point label here, explained by the study, means: after trial treatment. The sample's treatment or condition label, decoded: LDRT plus nivolumab, ipilimumab, low-dose cyclophosphamide and aspirin (RACIN trial). The sample in question was PBMCs, obtained after low-dose radiotherapy plus immunotherapy. These receptors were obtained from a male donor with prostate cancer.

In this sample, this clonotype turned up a few times. The gene calls are TRBV7-2 and TRBJ2-1, with 8 nucleotides matching TRBD1. The junction had 9 bases not matched to a gene; V was cut back by 4 bases and J by 7 bases. Germline loops: CDR1 SGHTA, CDR2 FQGNSA. This CDR3 has 15 residues. The CDR3 DNA sequence: TGTGCCAGCAGCTCGCGACAGGGGAGGAGAAATGAGCAGTTCTTC. Translating it yields CASSSRQGRRNEQFF.

Ten or more counts support this clonotype. V is TRBV29-1 and J is TRBJ1-2, with D possibly TRBD1 on 6 matching bases. Trimming took 4 bases from V and 4 from J, leaving 13 bases between them. This CDR3 is 13 amino acids long. CDR1 is SQVTM and CDR2 is ANQGSEA in the germline V gene. This CDR3 is CSVVGGSRYGYTF. DNA of the CDR3: TGCAGCGTTGTGGGGGGCAGTCGCTATGGCTACACCTTC. Variable domain in full (rest from reference TRBV29-1 and TRBJ1-2): SAVISQKPSRDICQRGTSLTIQCQVDSQVTMMFWYRQQPGQSLTLIATANQGSEATYESGFVIDKFPISRPNLTFSTLTVSNMSPEDSSIYLCSVVGGSRYGYTFGSGTRLTVV.

In its sample, this clonotype was seen many times. V is TRBV7-2 and J is TRBJ1-3, with 9 nucleotides matching TRBD1. The germline gives CDR1 SGHTA, CDR2 FQGNSA. The J segment lost 2 bases and the V segment lost 5 bases, leaving 4 bases of the junction unmatched. The CDR3 loop spans 15 amino acids. CDR3 sequence: CASSETGGPGNTIYF. The CDR3 DNA reads as TGTGCCAGCAGCGAGACAGGGGGTCCTGGAAACACCATATATTTT.

This clonotype has at least ten counts. This chain uses TRBV28 with TRBJ1-4; possibly TRBD1 for D (5 bases). Trimming removed 7 bases from V and 4 bases from J, with 10 bases in between. CDR3 length: 13 amino acids. The germline V gene encodes CDR1 MDHEN and CDR2 SYDVKM. The CDR3 DNA reads as TGTGCCAGCAACCGGGACCGTAATGAAAAACTGTTTTTT. Translated, it gives CASNRDRNEKLFF. Looking up the rest from reference TRBV28 and TRBJ1-4 gives the full variable domain: DVKVTQSSRYLVKRTGEKVFLECVQDMDHENMFWYRQDPGLGLRLIYFSYDVKMKEKGDIPEGYSVSREKKERFSLILESASTNQTSMYLCASNRDRNEKLFFGSGTQLSVL.

For this clonotype: A read error likely explains this, since a far larger clone differs by one base. The genes are TRBV28 and TRBJ2-1; TRBD1 matches at 10 bases. This CDR3 contains 15 residues. The V and J ends lost 6 bases and 9 bases, in that order; junction bases with no gene match: 11. The V gene's germline CDR1 is MDHEN and CDR2 SYDVKM. Here the CDR3 reads CASSRPGTGVGEQFF. The CDR3 DNA is TGTGCCAGCAGCCGCCCCGGGACAGGGGTAGGTGAGCAGTTCTTC.

This clonotype has a count of ten or more. The chain links TRBV29-1 to TRBJ2-3, with 9 bases fitting TRBD2. Losses at the gene ends were 4 bases for V and 2 bases for J; bases not matched to a gene: 4. The germline gives CDR1 SQVTM, CDR2 ANQGSEA. The CDR3 sequence is 14 residues long. In DNA, the CDR3 is TGCAGCGTTGCCCCTAGCGGGACCACAGATACGCAGTATTTT. The encoded protein is CSVAPSGTTDTQYF.

This clonotype was counted ten times or more. The gene calls are TRBV5-1 and TRBJ2-5, with 8 positions matching TRBD2. J lost 5 bases, V lost 3 bases, and 3 bases had no gene match. The CDR3 length is 13 residues. CDR1 and CDR2 (germline): SGHRS, YFSETQ. The CDR3 DNA reads TGCGCCAGCAGCTCCGGGGGGGTGGAGACCCAGTACTTC. Translated, it gives CASSSGGVETQYF.

This clonotype has ten or more counts. V usage is TRBV29-1 and J usage is TRBJ2-1, with 8 bases matching TRBD1. Germline CDR1 is SQVTM and CDR2 is ANQGSEA. V lost 7 bases, J lost 6 bases, and 8 bases stayed unmatched. CDR3 length equals 13 residues. The CDR3 sequence: CSAQGQGVNEQFF. In nucleotides, the CDR3 is TGCAGCGCCCAAGGACAGGGAGTCAATGAGCAGTTCTTC.

Comment on this clonotype: A far more abundant clone sits one base away, making this likely a read error. The chain recombines TRBV6-1 with TRBJ2-7; maybe TRBD1 (6 bases). This CDR3 has 13 amino acids. Germline V gene data show CDR1 as MNHNS and CDR2 as SASEGT. The ends were cut back, 6 bases at V and 3 bases at J, with 12 bases in the middle. This chain's CDR3 is CASRNGQLYEQYF. DNA for the CDR3: TGTGCCAGCAGGAACGGACAGCTCTACGAGCAGTACTTC.

This clonotype was seen at least ten times. This chain's CDR3 is CASSQGYSGRAYTDTQYF. In DNA form, the CDR3 reads TGCGCCAGCAGCCAAGGGTATAGCGGGAGGGCATATACAGATACGCAGTATTTT. The chain uses TRBV4-1 and TRBJ2-3; 11 nucleotides match TRBD2. CDR1 and CDR2 from the germline V gene are MGHRA and YSYEKL. V was clipped by 1 base and J by 3 bases; unmatched bases: 9. CDR3 length equals 18 residues.

This clonotype has just one count. It is likely a read error: a sequence one base away is far more abundant. This sequence joins TRBV7-6 and TRBJ2-7; D is undetermined. Germline CDR1 reads SGHVS; CDR2 reads FNYEAQ. The CDR3 has 13 residues. CDR3 in DNA: TGTGCCAGCAGCTTACGCGGCACCTACGAGCGGTACTTC. It specifies CASSLRGTYERYF.

This clonotype was recorded many times. This rearrangement joins TRBV29-1 to TRBJ2-2, with a possible D match to TRBD1 (5 bases). There are 12 residues in the CDR3. Germline assignment: CDR1 SQVTM and CDR2 ANQGSEA. The V gene lost 7 bases and the J gene lost 3 bases, with 9 bases spanning the gap. The CDR3 region has the DNA TGCAGCGCGGACACTCACACCGGGGAGCTGTTTTTT. Protein product: CSADTHTGELFF.

This clonotype came up many times. J is TRBJ2-1 and V is TRBV12-3 or TRBV12-4, with 10 bases that match TRBD2. The CDR3 runs to 14 residues. Germline trimming cut 1 base from V and 11 bases from J; bases unmatched to any gene: 5. The CDR3 nucleotides read TGTGCCAGCAGTTTAGTTGGACTAGCGGCACAGCAGTTCTTC. It codes for CASSLVGLAAQQFF.

The chain uses TRBV7-2 and TRBJ2-1, with TRBD2 matching over 10 bases. This CDR3 comprises 15 residues. V lost 10 bases, J lost 7 bases, and 13 bases stayed unmatched. CDR1 is SGHTA, CDR2 FQGNSA, per germline. CDR3 amino acids: CATRPSGRASNEQFF. The CDR3 coding sequence is TGTGCCACTCGGCCAAGCGGGAGGGCGAGTAATGAGCAGTTCTTC.

This clonotype was detected many times. The chain couples TRBV28 to TRBJ2-2, with TRBD2 identical over 9 bases. Germline V CDR1 and CDR2: MDHEN, SYDVKM. This CDR3 spans 16 amino acids. Losses at the gene ends were 5 bases for V and 2 bases for J; bases not matched to a gene: 6. The CDR3, as DNA: TGTGCCAGCAGTACGGGACTAGCCTTTAACACCGGGGAGCTGTTTTTT. Residues: CASSTGLAFNTGELFF.

This clonotype has at least ten counts. This chain connects TRBV9 to TRBJ1-6; a weak D match, TRBD1 (5 bases). The germline V and J ends were trimmed by 4 bases and 10 bases, with 15 bases remaining between them. The germline CDR1 and CDR2 sequences are SGDLS and YYNGEE. The CDR3 is 14 amino acids. The CDR3 DNA reads TGTGCCAGCAGCCCAGGGCCAGCGGGGTCACCCCTCCACTTT. Amino acids: CASSPGPAGSPLHF.

Concerning this clonotype itself: A single base is all that separates this from a far larger clone, so a read error is likely. The chain has TRBV6-1 and TRBJ1-6; possibly TRBD1 for D (6 bases). Between the trimmed V and J ends, which lost 10 bases and 7 bases, there was a span of 17 bases. This CDR3 is 14 amino acids long. Germline V gene data show CDR1 as MNHNS and CDR2 as SASEGT. The CDR3 spells CAIRGIEENSPLHF. The CDR3 DNA reads as TGTGCCATAAGGGGGATAGAGGAAAATTCACCCCTCCACTTT.

This clonotype has ten or more counts. This chain uses TRBV30 with TRBJ2-5, with D possibly matching TRBD1 (6 bases). The V and J ends lost 0 bases and 7 bases respectively, with 15 bases between them. The CDR3 spans 14 residues. From germline, CDR1 is GTSNPN and CDR2 SVGIG (reference sequence). DNA for the CDR3: TGTGCCTGGAGTGTACTATCCAGGGGTGGGACCCAGTACTTC. Translation gives CAWSVLSRGGTQYF.

This clonotype showed up many times. V gene TRBV5-1 combines with J gene TRBJ1-6; D possibly corresponds to TRBD1 (6 bases). Trimming removed 4 bases from V and 5 bases from J, with 22 bases in between. Per the germline V gene, CDR1 is SGHRS and CDR2 is YFSETQ. The CDR3 totals 18 residues. The CDR3 DNA sequence: TGCGCCAGCAGCCCGGAACCCCGAGGGGGGCGAGATAATTCACCCCTCCACTTT. This codes for CASSPEPRGGRDNSPLHF.

This clonotype was seen many times. The V and J genes are TRBV7-2 and TRBJ1-2; possible D gene TRBD1, 5 bases. The CDR3 covers 14 residues. From germline, CDR1 is SGHTA and CDR2 FQGNSA. Trimming shortened V by 6 bases and J by 1 base, and 12 bases separated the two germline ends. The CDR3 spells CASSVDRLNYGYTF. Written as DNA, the CDR3 is TGTGCCAGCAGTGTAGACAGACTTAACTATGGCTACACCTTC.

On this clonotype itself: A far bigger clonotype differs at one base, so this is likely a read error. This sequence joins TRBV7-6 and TRBJ2-5; D may match TRBD1 or TRBD2 (5 bases each). The germline V gene has CDR1 SGHVS and CDR2 FNYEAQ. CDR3 length equals 13 residues. This CDR3 is CASNLGWGETQYF. The CDR3 DNA reads TGTGCCAGCAACTTAGGGTGGGGGGAGACCCAGTACTTC.

This clonotype was observed many times. This chain joins TRBV19 and TRBJ2-1; a weak D match, TRBD2 (6 bases). Germline V gene lookup returns CDR1 LNHDA and CDR2 SQIVND (reference sequence). The V end was cut by 2 bases, the J end by 4 bases, with 15 bases between. The CDR3 is 16 residues long. CDR3 DNA: TGTGCCAGTAGTATATTAGCCTCGCGGGGTTACAATGAGCAGTTCTTC. The encoded protein is CASSILASRGYNEQFF. Full variable domain (missing parts from reference TRBV19 and TRBJ2-1): DGGITQSPKYLFRKEGQNVTLSCEQNLNHDAMYWYRQDPGQGLRLIYYSQIVNDFQKGDIAEGYSVSREKKESFPLTVTSAQKNPTAFYLCASSILASRGYNEQFFGPGTRLTVL.